What follows are 3 T cell receptor beta chains derived from one specimen sequenced in a study of T cells in Graves' hyperthyroidism and ophthalmopathy. RNA transcripts gave rise to amplified TCR beta CDR3 regions. First-round RT-PCR with HTBI primers amplified the TCR CDR3 region. From the multiplex PCR reads, TCRdb called clonotypes with MiXCR, one entry per CDR3 protein. The sample holds about 400,000 distinct CDR3 sequences, 15% to 19% seen once. The sequenced sample consisted of blood. The source of these receptors is a woman aged 18-35 years with Graves' hyperthyroidism that later progressed to Graves' ophthalmopathy.

This clonotype occurred many times. The rearrangement uses TRBV20-1 and TRBJ1-2; D remains unclear. Germline V gene sequence: CDR1 DFQATT, CDR2 SNEGSKA (reference sequence). Trimming removed 0 bases from V and 7 bases from J, with 15 bases in between. This CDR3 has 14 amino acids. In DNA, the CDR3 is TGCAGTGCTAGAGATCTAAGGGCGGTGGGTGGCTACACCTTC. This sequence encodes CSARDLRAVGGYTF.

The gene calls are TRBV28 and TRBJ2-5; TRBD1 aligns across 8 bases. Trimming took 5 bases from V and 12 from J; bases not matched to a gene: 8. The CDR3 is 12 residues long. Germline lookup yields CDR1 MDHEN and CDR2 SYDVKM. The CDR3 nucleotides are TGTGCCAGCAGTGTGTGGACAGGGCCGAAGTACTTC. Encoded protein: CASSVWTGPKYF. Drawing the rest from reference TRBV28 and TRBJ2-5, the complete variable domain is DVKVTQSSRYLVKRTGEKVFLECVQDMDHENMFWYRQDPGLGLRLIYFSYDVKMKEKGDIPEGYSVSREKKERFSLILESASTNQTSMYLCASSVWTGPKYFGPGTRLLVL.

The sample holds many counts of this clonotype. The gene calls are TRBV6-2 or TRBV6-3 and TRBJ1-5, with D perhaps TRBD1 (6 bases). The CDR3 extends over 16 amino acids. CDR1 and CDR2 from the germline V gene are MNHEY and SVGEGT. Trimming cost V 2 bases and J 4 bases, with 15 bases left between them. Written as DNA, the CDR3 is TGTGCCAGCAGTTACAGGGGGGACCCCCCTAATCAGCCCCAGCATTTT. Its protein product is CASSYRGDPPNQPQHF.